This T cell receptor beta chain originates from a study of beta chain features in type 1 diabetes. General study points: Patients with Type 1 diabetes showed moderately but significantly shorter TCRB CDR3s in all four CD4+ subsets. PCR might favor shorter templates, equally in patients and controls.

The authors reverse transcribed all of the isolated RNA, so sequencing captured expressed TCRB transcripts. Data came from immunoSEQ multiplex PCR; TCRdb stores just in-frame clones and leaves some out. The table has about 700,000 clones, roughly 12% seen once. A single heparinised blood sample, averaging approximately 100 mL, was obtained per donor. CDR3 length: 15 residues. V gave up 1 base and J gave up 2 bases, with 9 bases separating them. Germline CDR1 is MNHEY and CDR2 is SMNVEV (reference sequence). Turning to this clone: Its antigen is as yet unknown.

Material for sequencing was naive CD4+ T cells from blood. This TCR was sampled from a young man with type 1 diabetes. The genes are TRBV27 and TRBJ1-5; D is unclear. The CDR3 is CASSLYGVGNQPQHF. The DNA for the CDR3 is TGTGCCAGCAGTTTATACGGGGTTGGCAATCAGCCCCAGCATTTT.